The next 31 T cell receptor beta chains were all read from a single sample in a study of identifying expanded T cells in peripheral blood. Profiled with immunoSEQ multiplex PCR; TCRdb holds only in-frame clones, not every one. This sample has tens of thousands of clones; roughly 87% occur once, and the top ten carry approximately 5.4%. The sequencing sample was made of blood. All receptors derive from a person aged 18 to 70 in good health.

This clone showed up just a few times. The chain joins TRBV5-1 to TRBJ2-4; TRBD1 is a possible D gene (5 bases). The CDR3 covers 16 residues. Trimming took off 4 bases at V and 0 bases at J, with 14 bases between the two ends. Germline V gives CDR1 SGHRS, CDR2 YFSETQ. The CDR3 sequence is CASSPETVIAKNIQYF. CDR3 coding DNA: TGCGCCAGCAGCCCCGAGACAGTGATAGCCAAAAACATTCAGTACTTC.

The chain combines TRBV4-1 with TRBJ1-4, with TRBD1 as a possible D gene (5 bases). V was shortened by 3 bases and J by 4 bases, with 12 bases between the two germline ends. The CDR3 spans 15 residues. Germline CDR1 reads MGHRA; CDR2 reads YSYEKL. CDR3 nucleotide sequence: TGCGCCAGCAGCCATCTCCCAGGGCGTAATGAAAAACTGTTTTTT. Amino acid sequence: CASSHLPGRNEKLFF.

This chain connects TRBV10-2 to TRBJ1-4; the D gene is possibly TRBD1 (6 bases). The CDR3 sequence is 16 residues long. Germline CDR1 and CDR2: WSHSY and SAAADI. V gave up 7 bases and J gave up 6 bases, with 21 bases separating them. CDR3 nucleotides: TGCGCCAGCACCCAACTGAGAGGGGGGAGGTATGAAAAACTGTTTTTT. Translation: CASTQLRGGRYEKLFF.

The chain joins TRBV5-1 to TRBJ1-6, with 9 bases aligning to TRBD1. The CDR3 runs 17 residues. V lost 3 bases and J lost 0; bases outside the gene matches: 4. Looked up from germline, CDR1 is SGHRS and CDR2 is YFSETQ. CDR3 in amino acids: CASSWLTGGSYNSPLHF. CDR3 bases: TGCGCCAGCAGCTGGTTGACAGGGGGCTCCTATAATTCACCCCTCCACTTT.

This chain connects TRBV15 to TRBJ2-3, with 9 bases aligning to TRBD2. Trimming removed 0 bases from V and 0 bases from J; junction bases left unmatched: 7. The CDR3 totals 18 residues. Germline V gives CDR1 LNHNV, CDR2 YYDKDF (reference sequence). The CDR3 loop reads CATSRDRASGISTDTQYF. The CDR3 DNA is TGTGCCACCAGCAGAGATCGGGCTAGCGGGATCAGCACAGATACGCAGTATTTT.

This chain links TRBV7-3 with TRBJ2-3; no reliable D call. CDR1 is SGHTA and CDR2 is FQGTGA in the germline V gene. The CDR3 totals 13 residues. Trimming left V 5 bases short and J 2 bases short, with 8 bases between. Here the CDR3 reads CASSPQFTDTQYF. CDR3 DNA sequence: TGTGCCAGCAGCCCACAATTCACAGATACGCAGTATTTT.

J is TRBJ2-7 and V is TRBV4-1, with D perhaps TRBD1 or TRBD2 (5 bases each). The V and J ends lost 1 base and 3 bases respectively, with 10 bases between them. In germline, CDR1 is MGHRA, CDR2 YSYEKL. The length of the CDR3 is 14 residues. The CDR3 DNA reads TGCGCCAGCAGCCAAGCCGAGAGGGGCTACGAGCAGTACTTC. This translates into CASSQAERGYEQYF.

The sample holds a few counts of this clone. The rearrangement joins TRBV6-6 to TRBJ1-2; 8 bases match TRBD1. CDR1 and CDR2 from the germline V gene are MNHNY and SVGAGI (reference sequence). The CDR3 spans 13 residues. V was clipped by 4 bases and J by 8 bases; unmatched bases: 6. Here the CDR3 DNA reads TGTGCCAGCAGTTCCGACAGGGGAATGGGCTACACCTTC. Its translation: CASSSDRGMGYTF.

The chain has TRBV18 and TRBJ2-7; 8 nucleotides line up with TRBD2. The ends lost 3 bases at V and 0 bases at J; junction bases unmatched: 7. The CDR3 sequence is 16 residues long. Germline lookup yields CDR1 KGHSH and CDR2 LQKENI. CDR3 in DNA: TGTGCCAGCTCACCTCCCGGACTAGCCATCTCCTACGAGCAGTACTTC. It encodes CASSPPGLAISYEQYF.

This clone has a single count. The chain is built from TRBV19 and TRBJ2-4; possibly TRBD1 for D (6 bases). Trimming shortened V by 10 bases and J by 2 bases, and 15 bases separated the two germline ends. CDR3 size: 14 residues. Germline CDR1 is LNHDA and CDR2 is SQIVND (reference sequence). The DNA for the CDR3 is TGTGCCACTGCTCCAGGGGCCTCCAAAAACATTCAGTACTTC. Protein product: CATAPGASKNIQYF.

V is TRBV2 and J is TRBJ1-3; 9 bases agree with TRBD1. There are 15 residues in the CDR3. V was clipped by 6 bases and J by 4 bases; unmatched bases: 7. CDR1 is SNHLY, CDR2 FYNNEI, per germline. The CDR3 nucleotides are TGTGCCAGCAGACCCGGACAGGGGTGGGGAAACACCATATATTTT. The encoded protein is CASRPGQGWGNTIYF.

The gene calls are TRBV7-3 and TRBJ2-3; D perhaps matches TRBD2 (6 bases). V lost 5 bases and J lost 3, with 18 bases in between. CDR3 length: 16 residues. Germline V gives CDR1 SGHTA, CDR2 FQGTGA. The CDR3 coding sequence is TGTGCCAGCAGCCTACGCGGAGGGCCGGAAACAGATACGCAGTATTTT. Translated, it gives CASSLRGGPETDTQYF.

The chain links TRBV5-1 to TRBJ2-1; D tentatively reads TRBD1 or TRBD2 (6 bases each). Trimming pared 2 bases from V and 5 bases from J, leaving 11 bases between. Looked up from germline, CDR1 is SGHRS and CDR2 is YFSETQ. The CDR3 covers 14 residues. The CDR3 sequence is CASSLGGLHNEQFF. The CDR3, as DNA: TGCGCCAGCAGCTTAGGGGGACTCCACAATGAGCAGTTCTTC.

This sequence joins TRBV29-1 and TRBJ1-4; D is unclear. The CDR3 consists of 12 residues. Germline V gene lookup returns CDR1 SQVTM and CDR2 ANQGSEA. The V and J ends lost 4 bases and 7 bases respectively, with 10 bases between them. In DNA, the CDR3 is TGCAGCGTTGGTTTTGGTGGTGAAAAACTGTTTTTT. Amino acid sequence: CSVGFGGEKLFF.

This chain connects TRBV7-8 to TRBJ2-7, with D possibly matching TRBD1 (5 bases). The CDR3 covers 18 residues. V lost 1 base and J lost 1, with 20 bases in between. Looked up from germline, CDR1 is SGHVS and CDR2 is FQNEAQ. The CDR3 sequence is CASSLGGSSSVLSYEQYF. The CDR3 DNA is TGTGCCAGCAGCTTAGGGGGCTCATCGAGCGTACTATCCTACGAGCAGTACTTC.

The chain joins TRBV7-9 to TRBJ2-1; no definite D call. CDR1 and CDR2 from the germline V gene are SEHNR and FQNEAQ (reference sequence). This CDR3 has 13 residues. V was clipped by 6 bases and J by 6 bases, with 12 bases between them. CDR3 in amino acids: CASRGPGPNEQFF. CDR3 sequence (DNA): TGTGCCAGCAGAGGACCCGGTCCCAATGAGCAGTTCTTC.

The chain links TRBV29-1 to TRBJ1-1, with a tentative D call TRBD1 (5 bases). The CDR3 covers 13 residues. V was pared by 6 bases and J by 5 bases, with 16 bases between. The germline V gene encodes CDR1 SQVTM and CDR2 ANQGSEA. Written as DNA, the CDR3 is TGCAGCGTGGGGACGGGGGGTTGGACTGAAGCTTTCTTT. This sequence encodes CSVGTGGWTEAFF.

The rearrangement links TRBV5-4 to TRBJ1-1, with D hard to call. V lost 4 bases to trimming and J lost 1 base, with 11 bases between them. This CDR3 is built from 14 residues. Germline-derived CDR1 and CDR2 are SGHNT and YYREEE (reference sequence). The CDR3 DNA reads as TGTGCCAGCAGCAGGGCGCGGGAGAACACTGAAGCTTTCTTT. This sequence encodes CASSRARENTEAFF.

The rearrangement joins TRBV5-6 to TRBJ2-1; maybe TRBD2 (5 bases). The germline V and J ends were trimmed by 4 bases and 8 bases, with 13 bases remaining between them. Germline V gene lookup returns CDR1 SGHDT and CDR2 YYEEEE. This CDR3 comprises 13 residues. CDR3 amino acids: CASSPGWGDEQFF. In nucleotides, the CDR3 is TGTGCCAGCAGCCCCGGCTGGGGAGATGAGCAGTTCTTC.

J is TRBJ1-4 and V is TRBV4-3; D is possibly TRBD1 (6 bases). Trimming stripped 2 bases from V and 8 bases from J, with 21 bases between. This CDR3 region has 17 residues. Germline values: CDR1 LGHNA, CDR2 YSLEER. The CDR3 DNA is TGCGCCAGCAGCCAACCACCCACAGGGCGGGACGGGGAAAAACTGTTTTTT. This codes for CASSQPPTGRDGEKLFF.

The chain combines TRBV6-1 with TRBJ1-2; D possibly corresponds to TRBD1 (6 bases). Germline CDR1 reads MNHNS; CDR2 reads SASEGT. V lost 6 bases, J lost 3 bases, and 11 bases lay in between. This CDR3 is built from 13 residues. The CDR3 sequence: CASRETGDYGYTF. Here the CDR3 DNA reads TGTGCCAGCAGGGAGACAGGAGACTATGGCTACACCTTC.

The V and J genes are TRBV11-3 and TRBJ2-2, with 8 bases aligning to TRBD1. Germline trimming cut 1 base from V and 3 bases from J; bases unmatched to any gene: 1. The length of the CDR3 is 15 residues. Germline V gene data show CDR1 as SGHNT and CDR2 as YENEEA. For the CDR3, the DNA is TGTGCCAGCAGCTTAGGACAGGGGTACACCGGGGAGCTGTTTTTT. It encodes CASSLGQGYTGELFF.

The rearrangement joins TRBV2 to TRBJ1-1; D is unclear. The CDR3 is 11 residues long. Germline V gene sequence: CDR1 SNHLY, CDR2 FYNNEI. Trimming removed 6 bases at V and 3 bases at J, with 5 bases between. CDR3 sequence: CASSEDTEAFF. The DNA for the CDR3 is TGTGCCAGCAGCGAGGACACTGAAGCTTTCTTT.

The J gene is TRBJ1-2, the V gene TRBV7-3; 7 positions match TRBD1. The CDR3 extends over 16 amino acids. V was pared by 5 bases and J by 4 bases, with 13 bases of the junction left unmatched. Looked up from germline, CDR1 is SGHTA and CDR2 is FQGTGA. DNA of the CDR3: TGTGCCAGCAGCACTCATCCCCCGACAGGGACCTATGGCTACACCTTC. This gives the protein CASSTHPPTGTYGYTF. The full variable domain, with the rest looked up from reference TRBV7-3 and TRBJ1-2, is GAGVSQTPSNKVTEKGKYVELRCDPISGHTALYWYRQSLGQGPEFLIYFQGTGAADDSGLPNDRFFAVRPEGSVSTLKIQRTERGDSAVYLCASSTHPPTGTYGYTFGSGTRLTVV.

The rearrangement links TRBV2 to TRBJ2-2, with D possibly matching TRBD1 (6 bases). Germline-derived CDR1 and CDR2 are SNHLY and FYNNEI. Trimming removed 6 bases at V and 1 base at J, with 12 bases between. This CDR3 is 15 amino acids long. The CDR3 DNA sequence: TGTGCCAGCAGACGCCGGGACAAGAACACCGGGGAGCTGTTTTTT. Translating gives CASRRRDKNTGELFF.

CDR3 coding DNA: TGCAGCGTGGGACAGGGGTTTGAAAAACTGTTTTTT. It codes for CSVGQGFEKLFF. The chain couples TRBV29-1 to TRBJ1-4; 10 bases agree with TRBD1. V lost 6 bases, J lost 7 bases, and 2 bases stayed unmatched. The CDR3 has 12 amino acids. CDR1 and CDR2 (germline): SQVTM, ANQGSEA.

This sequence joins TRBV19 and TRBJ2-7, with TRBD2 as a possible D gene (5 bases). V gave up 5 bases and J gave up 1 base, with 15 bases separating them. Germline V gene data show CDR1 as LNHDA and CDR2 as SQIVND (reference sequence). The length of the CDR3 is 15 residues. For the CDR3, the DNA is TGTGCCAGTAGTGCGGGTGCCAGCCCGTCCTACGAGCAGTACTTC. Translated: CASSAGASPSYEQYF.

J is TRBJ1-2 and V is TRBV5-4; a possible D gene is TRBD1 (5 bases). The CDR3 length is 15 residues. Trimming shortened V by 0 bases and J by 4 bases, and 13 bases separated the two germline ends. Germline loops: CDR1 SGHNT, CDR2 YYREEE (reference sequence). The CDR3 loop reads CASSLATGGGYGYTF. The CDR3 DNA reads TGTGCCAGCAGCTTGGCCACGGGGGGAGGCTATGGCTACACCTTC.

This clone was counted once. This chain connects TRBV9 to TRBJ2-7, with D possibly TRBD2 on 6 matching bases. Germline V gene lookup returns CDR1 SGDLS and CDR2 YYNGEE. CDR3 size: 15 residues. Between the trimmed V and J ends, which lost 0 bases and 3 bases, there was a span of 13 bases. The CDR3 DNA sequence: TGTGCCAGCAGCGTAGGTGAGGGAGGCTTCTACGAGCAGTACTTC. It yields the protein CASSVGEGGFYEQYF.

The V and J genes are TRBV6-6 and TRBJ1-5, with 8 bases fitting TRBD1. The CDR3 has 13 residues. V was pared by 10 bases and J by 4 bases, with 6 bases of the junction left unmatched. CDR1 is MNHNY, CDR2 SVGAGI, per germline (reference sequence). The CDR3 DNA reads TGTGCCACCAATCAGGGGGCGAATCAGCCCCAGCATTTT. It is translated as CATNQGANQPQHF.

The chain joins TRBV6-1 to TRBJ1-1, with 7 bases that match TRBD1. The CDR3 is 14 amino acids. Germline CDR1 and CDR2: MNHNS and SASEGT. Trimming removed 8 bases from V and 5 bases from J; junction bases left unmatched: 11. The CDR3 coding sequence is TGTGCCAGCGGGGGACAGAGCAGGAATACTGAAGCTTTCTTT. Translated: CASGGQSRNTEAFF.